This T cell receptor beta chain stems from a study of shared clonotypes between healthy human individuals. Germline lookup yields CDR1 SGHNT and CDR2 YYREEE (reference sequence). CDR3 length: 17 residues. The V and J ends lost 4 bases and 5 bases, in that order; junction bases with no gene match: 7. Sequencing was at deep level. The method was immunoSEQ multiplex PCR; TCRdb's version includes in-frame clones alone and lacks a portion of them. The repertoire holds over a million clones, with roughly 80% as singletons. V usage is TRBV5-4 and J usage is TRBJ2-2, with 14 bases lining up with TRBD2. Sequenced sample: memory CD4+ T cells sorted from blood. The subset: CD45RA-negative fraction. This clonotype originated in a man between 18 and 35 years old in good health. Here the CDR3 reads CASSRGLAGVKTGELFF. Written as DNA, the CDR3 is TGTGCCAGCAGCCGGGGACTAGCGGGAGTAAAGACCGGGGAGCTGTTTTTT.